This T cell receptor beta chain appears in the sequencing data of a study of shared clonotypes between healthy human individuals (dated by TCRdb to the early 2020s). General notes on the study: The cohort included three men and two women between 18 and 49 years of age. To increase sequencing depth and limit assay-specific biases, TCR repertoire library preparation and sequencing were carried out by different laboratories using diverse techniques. Per donor, three plates each were used for CD4 naive and CD4 memory, two for CD8 naive, and one for CD8 memory. Per donor, leukapheresis produced somewhere between about 0.9 and 9 billion PBMCs. To estimate repertoire size and how much clonotypes are shared between individuals, the study performed deep sequencing of blood TCR repertoires from roughly five healthy adults. General conclusions and limits of the study: Because the study included only a small number of donors, the genetic and exposure-history diversity represented was limited. Based on pairwise subsampling, the degree of clonotype sharing among donors was expected to be affected by sequencing depth. Naive subsets generally had larger estimated clonotype richness than memory subsets. Clonotypes shared by all four sorted-subset donors showed higher generation probabilities than non-shared clonotypes. Only blood was sampled, and tissue TCR repertoires likely differ from those in blood. Across a few donors, roughly 5.1% of naive CD4, around 3.3% of naive CD8, about 2% of memory CD4, and around 0.4% of memory CD8 clonotypes were shared. Even with the large sequencing depth, rarefaction of the sorted-subset datasets indicated that sequencing was incomplete.

Points on this clone: It lacks a known antigen. Base qualities are not at hand, and no much larger clone is one base apart.

The donors were healthy, HIV-negative adults with no recently reported acute infections or vaccinations. Only Caucasian adults living in Nashville, Tennessee, USA were represented among the donors. Magnetic negative selection was used to enrich CD4+ T cells, after which naive cells were positively selected on CD45RA and the negative fraction became the memory subset. Blood was obtained by leukapheresis, after which PBMCs were separated by Ficoll-Histopaque density gradient centrifugation and cryopreserved in liquid nitrogen vapor phase. Analytical flow cytometry was used to check the purity and quantity of each magnetically sorted T cell population. From each sorted fraction, genomic DNA was isolated and quantified by UV absorbance on a Nanodrop 2000c. Using the deep immunoSEQ assay, multiplex PCR amplified TCR CDR3 regions from genomic DNA. Extracted genomic DNA from each cell subset was distributed evenly across all wells of several immunoSEQ 96-well plates, and each plate was treated as a replicate. For sorted subsets, around 0.2 ug genomic DNA, equal to 30,000 or so T cell genomes, was loaded into each replicate PCR. Purified libraries were measured with a Qubit 3.0 fluorometer, size-checked on a Bioanalyzer 2100, and measured again with the KAPA Library Quantification kit. A separate single-read 150-cycle Illumina NextSeq 550 flow cell was used to sequence each immunoSEQ 96-well plate. Processing in the source paper ran as follows. Because only junctional sequences without quality scores were contained in the immunoSEQ output, filtering matching that applied to full-length reads could not be performed. To assign V/J genes and CDR3, sequences were annotated using PyIR, a Python wrapper for IgBLAST v1.9, with IMGT germline references. Any read was removed if the V/J assignment was weak (E-value above 1e-6), the CDR3 was missing, or the read contained stop codons, out-of-frame junctions, or ambiguous translated residues. V3J clonotypes were defined as sequences sharing an identical inferred V gene, J gene, and CDR3 amino acid sequence. Percentage overlap between repertoires was calculated by dividing the number of shared unique clonotypes by the size of the smaller repertoire. Richness of each repertoire was evaluated using RTK rarefaction, the Chao1 estimator, and Recon v2.1 estimates of unobserved clonotypes. OLGA was used to compute generation probabilities for all TCRbeta clonotypes that the gDNA method yielded from a few donors. As stored in TCRdb, this immuneACCESS dataset retains in-frame rearrangements with V and J assigned. A fraction of the clones does not appear; measured against another copy, unresolved V genes explain less than half of the discrepancy, and the remainder lacks a known reason. The V and J calls and clone size were taken over from that table, and D and trimming were inferred from the DNA. This sample is represented by over 2 million clones; 85% to 95% of them were singletons. The ten largest clones represent about 0.41% of the sample.

The sequenced material came from naive CD4+ T cells from PBMCs. Per the publication, the cell subset or site label means: CD45RA+ positively selected. The clonotype was recovered from a man between 18 and 29 years old in good health. Some clones in this sample may be carry-over from other donors' samples.

The CDR3: CASSLEAGGQGSYGYTF. The DNA is as follows: TGTGCCAGCAGCTTAGAAGCAGGGGGACAGGGAAGTTATGGCTACACCTTC. The chain uses TRBV11-2 and TRBJ1-2; 9 bases in the middle match TRBD1. The germline V end is reduced by 0 bases and the J end by 5 bases; junction bases left unmatched: 10. Including the terminal cysteine and phenylalanine, the CDR3 comprises 17 residues. Only CDR3 DNA remains: 51 bases, in frame from the first base. The germline V gene supplies CDR1 SGHAT and CDR2 FQNNGV.